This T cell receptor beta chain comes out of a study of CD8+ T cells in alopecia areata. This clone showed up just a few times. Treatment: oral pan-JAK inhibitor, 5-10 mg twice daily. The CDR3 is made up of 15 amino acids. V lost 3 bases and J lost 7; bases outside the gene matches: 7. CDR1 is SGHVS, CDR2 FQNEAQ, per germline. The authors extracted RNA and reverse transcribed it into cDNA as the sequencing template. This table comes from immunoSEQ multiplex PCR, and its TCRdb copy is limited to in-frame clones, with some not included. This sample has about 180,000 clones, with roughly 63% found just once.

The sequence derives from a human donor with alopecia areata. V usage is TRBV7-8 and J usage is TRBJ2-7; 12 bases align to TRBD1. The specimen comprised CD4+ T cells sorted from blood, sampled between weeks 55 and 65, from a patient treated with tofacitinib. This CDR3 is CASSFAGQGAGEQYF. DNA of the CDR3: TGTGCCAGCAGCTTTGCGGGACAGGGGGCAGGGGAGCAGTACTTC.